This note documents a single T cell receptor (beta chain) sequence. There is no known antigen for this receptor. The record has no base qualities; no much larger clone is one base away. This record comes from a study of PD-L1 blockade in urothelial cancer (dated by TCRdb to between 2016 and 2019). About the full investigation: All patients started therapy in about 2014 and received atezolizumab 1,200 mg intravenously every 3 weeks. Durable clinical benefit meant progression-free survival longer than 6 months, and TCR features were also tested against progression-free and overall survival. Blood samples yielded a median of around 150,000 T cells and more than 80,000 unique TCRs, with median clonality roughly 0.085. Just over 28 patients had pretreatment blood TCR-seq, around 25 had at least one posttreatment blood collection, and around 25 had tumor TCR-seq. About nine tenths of the roughly 29 patients were males with bladder-origin urothelial cancer, and about 65% of the 29 reported a prior smoking history. An ECOG performance status of 0 or 1 was recorded for the patients, and 0 to 3 prior chemotherapy regimens had been received by the patients. Blood samples were analyzed at two time points: 3 weeks after treatment start (second dose) and 6 weeks after treatment start. Pretreatment tumor samples, along with matched peripheral blood collected serially before and after atezolizumab treatment, underwent TCR sequencing. Durable clinical benefit was achieved by nine patients and was not achieved by 20 patients. Somatic, immune and clinical correlates of response to PD-L1 blockade with atezolizumab in urothelial cancer were the focus of an exploratory multi-omic analysis. In the same patients, whole exome sequencing and RNA sequencing of pretreatment tumors were performed in addition to TCR sequencing.

The CDR3 numbers 16 residues from cysteine through phenylalanine. The DNA shown is the 48-base CDR3, in frame from base 1. CDR1 SGHTA and CDR2 FQGNSA were looked up in the germline V gene. Trimming leaves V shorter by 0 bases and J shorter by 4 bases, with the junction holding 7 bases beyond the gene matches. A cohort of around 28 patients with locally advanced or metastatic urothelial carcinoma, treated at Memorial Sloan Kettering on a trial protocol, was included. Peripheral blood mononuclear cells were collected pretreatment and during treatment, with between 1 and 8 total time points obtained per patient. The Qiagen DNeasy Blood extraction kit was used to purify genomic DNA from total PBMCs and tumor samples. Collected pretreatment and during treatment, PBMCs were isolated and stored as previously described. Broader findings and caveats from the paper: Because the sample size was small (n ≈ 27) and many of the analyses were exploratory, the results are meant to be hypothesis-generating. A pretreatment peripheral blood TCR clonality below the median was linked to improved progression-free and overall survival. Patients with durable benefit showed greater expansion of tumor-associated TCR clones in peripheral blood 3 weeks after starting treatment (n of about 20, p = 0.022).

To estimate absolute template abundance from read counts, synthetic TCR analog templates were spiked into each PCR. Using the immunoSEQ assay, TCRbeta CDR3 regions were amplified from genomic DNA with bias-controlled V and J gene primers. Sequencing of rearranged TCRbeta segments was done at approximately 20X coverage. Turning to the authors' computational methods: Clustering was used to correct sequencing errors, and CDR3s were annotated against IMGT so that V, D and J genes could be assigned. Out-of-frame and stop-codon sequences were excluded, and only productive TCRbeta rearrangements were used in downstream analyses. Clonality was computed as one minus Shannon entropy normalized by the log of the number of unique productive sequences. Fisher's exact test with Benjamini-Hochberg correction, using a cutoff of adjusted p below 0.01, was how clones that differed between time points or between blood and tumor were identified. Sourced from immuneACCESS, this table was stored by TCRdb with only in-frame sequences that have V and J called. A share of the clones is absent; for the studies checked, an unresolved V gene accounts for under half, and the remainder has no known explanation. V and J calls and clone size come straight from that table; D and trimming were deduced from the DNA. This sample lists under 30,000 clones; around 85% were detected once. The ten largest clonotypes hold roughly 1.9% of the sample.

Specimen: PBMCs, collected around atezolizumab (anti-PD-L1) treatment. The rearrangement joined TRBV7-2 to TRBJ2-3; the junction holds 7 bases that match TRBD2. The source is a middle-aged man with urothelial cancer. The CDR3 protein: CASSLAVGRKADTQYF. The sequenced DNA: TGTGCCAGCAGCTTAGCGGTCGGGAGGAAGGCAGATACGCAGTATTTT.